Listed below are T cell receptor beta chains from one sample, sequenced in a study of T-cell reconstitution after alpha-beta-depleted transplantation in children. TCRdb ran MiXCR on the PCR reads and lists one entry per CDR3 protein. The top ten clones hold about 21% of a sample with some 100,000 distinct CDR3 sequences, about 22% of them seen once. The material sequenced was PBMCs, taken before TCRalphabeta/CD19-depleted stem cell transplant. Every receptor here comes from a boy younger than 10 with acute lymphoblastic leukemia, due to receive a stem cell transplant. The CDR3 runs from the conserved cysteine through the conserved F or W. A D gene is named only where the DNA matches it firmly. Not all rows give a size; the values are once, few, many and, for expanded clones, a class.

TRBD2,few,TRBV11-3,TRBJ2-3,CASSLGASGFSSTDTQYF,TGTGCCAGCAGCTTAGGGGCTAGCGGATTCTCTAGCACAGATACGCAGTATTTT
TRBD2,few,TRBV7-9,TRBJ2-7,CASSLRVAGSSYEQYF,TGTGCCAGCAGCTTACGAGTAGCGGGTAGCTCCTACGAGCAGTACTTC
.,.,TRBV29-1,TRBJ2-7,CSGQVGSYEQYF,TGCAGCGGTCAAGTAGGCTCCTACGAGCAGTACTTC
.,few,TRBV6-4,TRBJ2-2,CASSEAEAGELFF,TGTGCCAGCAGTGAAGCGGAGGCCGGGGAGCTGTTTTTT
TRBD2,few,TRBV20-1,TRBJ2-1,CSATGLQNNEQFF,TGCAGTGCTACGGGACTACAAAACAATGAGCAGTTCTTC
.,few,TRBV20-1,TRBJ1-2,CSARENEGVSGYTF,TGCAGTGCTAGAGAGAACGAGGGGGTAAGCGGCTACACCTTC
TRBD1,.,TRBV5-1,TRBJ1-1,CASRLTQGSEAFF,TGCGCCAGCAGATTGACACAGGGGTCCGAAGCTTTCTTT
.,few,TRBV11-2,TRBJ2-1,CASSTRGAAHNEQFF,TGTGCCAGCAGCACCAGGGGGGCAGCCCACAATGAGCAGTTCTTC
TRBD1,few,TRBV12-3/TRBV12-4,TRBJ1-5,CASSDSGGGQPQHF,TGTGCCAGCAGTGACTCAGGGGGCGGTCAGCCCCAGCATTTT
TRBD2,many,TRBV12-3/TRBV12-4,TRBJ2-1,CASSPLSGGYNEQFF,TGTGCCAGCAGCCCCCTATCGGGAGGTTACAATGAGCAGTTCTTC
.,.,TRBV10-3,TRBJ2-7,CAISSPGAYEQYF,TGTGCCATCAGTTCACCCGGAGCCTACGAGCAGTACTTC
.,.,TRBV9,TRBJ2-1,CASSPWTLSSYNEQFF,TGTGCCAGCAGCCCCTGGACCCTGTCCTCCTACAATGAGCAGTTCTTC
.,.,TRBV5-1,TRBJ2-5,CASSSLPGGAGETQYF,TGCGCCAGCAGCTCCCTACCCGGAGGGGCCGGGGAGACCCAGTACTTC
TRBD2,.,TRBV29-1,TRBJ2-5,CSVDESSGNQETQYF,TGCAGCGTTGATGAGTCTAGCGGAAACCAAGAGACCCAGTACTTC
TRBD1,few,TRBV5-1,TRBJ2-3,CASSLGQGSTDTQYF,TGCGCCAGCAGCTTGGGACAGGGGTCCACAGATACGCAGTATTTT